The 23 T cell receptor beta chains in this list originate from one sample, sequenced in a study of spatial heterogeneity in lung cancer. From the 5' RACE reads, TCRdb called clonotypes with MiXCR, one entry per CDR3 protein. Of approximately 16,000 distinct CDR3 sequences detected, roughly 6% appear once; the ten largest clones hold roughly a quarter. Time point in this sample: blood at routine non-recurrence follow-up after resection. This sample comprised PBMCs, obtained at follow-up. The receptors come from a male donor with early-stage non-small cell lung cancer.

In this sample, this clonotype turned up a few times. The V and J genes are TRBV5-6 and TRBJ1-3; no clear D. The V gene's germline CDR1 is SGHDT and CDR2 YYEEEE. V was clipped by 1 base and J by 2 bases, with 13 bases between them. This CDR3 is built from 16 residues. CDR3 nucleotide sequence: TGTGCCAGCAGCTTGATTGGCCTCTTCCCTGGAAACACCATATATTTT. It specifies CASSLIGLFPGNTIYF. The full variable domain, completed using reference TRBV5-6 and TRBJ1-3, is DAGVTQSPTHLIKTRGQQVTLRCSPKSGHDTVSWYQQALGQGPQFIFQYYEEEERQRGNFPDRFSGHQFPNYSSELNVNALLLGDSALYLCASSLIGLFPGNTIYFGEGSWLTVV.

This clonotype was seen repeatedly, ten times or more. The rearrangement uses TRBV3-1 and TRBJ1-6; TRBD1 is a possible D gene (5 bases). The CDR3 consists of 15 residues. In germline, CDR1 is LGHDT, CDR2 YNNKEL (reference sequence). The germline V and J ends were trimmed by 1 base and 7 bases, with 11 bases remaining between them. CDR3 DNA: TGTGCCAGCAGCCAAGGGACAACTAGAAATTCACCCCTCCACTTT. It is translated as CASSQGTTRNSPLHF.

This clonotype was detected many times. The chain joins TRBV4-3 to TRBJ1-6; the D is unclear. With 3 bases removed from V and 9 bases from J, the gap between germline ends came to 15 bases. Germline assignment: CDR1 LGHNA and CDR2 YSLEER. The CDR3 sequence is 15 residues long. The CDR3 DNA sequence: TGCGCCAGCAGCCAGAACAGCCCGGATAGTTCACCCCTCCACTTT. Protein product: CASSQNSPDSSPLHF.

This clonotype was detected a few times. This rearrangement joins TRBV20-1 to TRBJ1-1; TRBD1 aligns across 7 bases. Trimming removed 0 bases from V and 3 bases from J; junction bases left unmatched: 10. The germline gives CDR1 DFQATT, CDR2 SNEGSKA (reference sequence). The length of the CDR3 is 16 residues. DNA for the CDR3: TGCAGTGCTAGAGAATACAGACAGGGAGGCGACACTGAAGCTTTCTTT. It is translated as CSAREYRQGGDTEAFF.

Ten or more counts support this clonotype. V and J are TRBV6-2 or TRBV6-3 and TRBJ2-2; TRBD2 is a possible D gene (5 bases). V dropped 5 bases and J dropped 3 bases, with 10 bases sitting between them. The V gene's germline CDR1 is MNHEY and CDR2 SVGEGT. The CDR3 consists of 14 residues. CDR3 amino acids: CASSRGMDTGELFF. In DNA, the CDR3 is TGTGCCAGCAGTCGGGGAATGGACACCGGGGAGCTGTTTTTT.

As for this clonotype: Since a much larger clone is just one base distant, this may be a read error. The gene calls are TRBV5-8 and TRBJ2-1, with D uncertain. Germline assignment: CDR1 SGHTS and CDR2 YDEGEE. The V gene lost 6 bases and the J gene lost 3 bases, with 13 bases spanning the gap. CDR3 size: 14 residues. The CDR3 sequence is CASNTRHFYNEQFF. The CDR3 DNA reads TGTGCCAGCAACACACGGCACTTCTACAATGAGCAGTTCTTC.

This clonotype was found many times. The CDR3 loop is CSASRGYGYTF. The CDR3, as DNA: TGCAGTGCTAGTCGGGGTTATGGCTACACCTTC. The chain links TRBV20-1 to TRBJ1-2; D gene uncertain. Germline lookup yields CDR1 DFQATT and CDR2 SNEGSKA (reference sequence). The CDR3 has 11 residues. Trimming shortened V by 3 bases and J by 5 bases, and 7 bases separated the two germline ends.

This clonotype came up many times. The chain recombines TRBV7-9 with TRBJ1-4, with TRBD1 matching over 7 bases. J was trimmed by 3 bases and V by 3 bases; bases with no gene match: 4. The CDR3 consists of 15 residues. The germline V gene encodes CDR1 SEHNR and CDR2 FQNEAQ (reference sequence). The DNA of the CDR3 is TGTGCCAGCAGCTTCCAGGGGGTGGCTAATGAAAAACTGTTTTTT. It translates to CASSFQGVANEKLFF.

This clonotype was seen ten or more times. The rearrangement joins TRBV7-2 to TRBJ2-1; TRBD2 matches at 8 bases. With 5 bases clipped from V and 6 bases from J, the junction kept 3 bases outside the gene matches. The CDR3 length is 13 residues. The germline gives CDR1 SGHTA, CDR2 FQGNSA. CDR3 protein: CASSLGTSNEQFF. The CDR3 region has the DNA TGTGCCAGCAGCCTGGGGACTAGCAATGAGCAGTTCTTC.

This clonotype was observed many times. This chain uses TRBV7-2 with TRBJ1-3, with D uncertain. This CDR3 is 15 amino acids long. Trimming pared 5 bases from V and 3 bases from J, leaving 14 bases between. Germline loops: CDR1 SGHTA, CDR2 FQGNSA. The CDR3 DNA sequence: TGTGCCAGCAGCCCGGGCGGGGTCAGTGGAAACACCATATATTTT. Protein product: CASSPGGVSGNTIYF.

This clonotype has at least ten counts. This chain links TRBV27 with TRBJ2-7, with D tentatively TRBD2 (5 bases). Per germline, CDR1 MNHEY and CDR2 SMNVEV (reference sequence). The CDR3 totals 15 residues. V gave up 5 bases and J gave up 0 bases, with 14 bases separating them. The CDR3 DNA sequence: TGTGCCAGCAGTCCCGCGGGCGAGATCTCCTACGAGCAGTACTTC. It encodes CASSPAGEISYEQYF.

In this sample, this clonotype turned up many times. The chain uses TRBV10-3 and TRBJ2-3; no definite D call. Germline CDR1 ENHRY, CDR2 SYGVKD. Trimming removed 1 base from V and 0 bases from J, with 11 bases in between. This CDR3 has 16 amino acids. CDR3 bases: TGTGCCATCAGTGAGTTCGGGCAGCTAAGCACAGATACGCAGTATTTT. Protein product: CAISEFGQLSTDTQYF.

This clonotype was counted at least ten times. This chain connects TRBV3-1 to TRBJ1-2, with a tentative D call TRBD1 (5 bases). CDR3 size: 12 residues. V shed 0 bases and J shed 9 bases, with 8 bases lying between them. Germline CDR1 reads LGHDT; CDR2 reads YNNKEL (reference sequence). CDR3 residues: CASSQDEGSYTF. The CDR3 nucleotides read TGTGCCAGCAGCCAAGATGAGGGGAGCTACACCTTC.

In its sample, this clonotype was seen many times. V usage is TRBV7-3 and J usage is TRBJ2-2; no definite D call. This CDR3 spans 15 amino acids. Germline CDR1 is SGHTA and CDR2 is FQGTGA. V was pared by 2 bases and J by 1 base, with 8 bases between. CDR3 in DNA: TGTGCCAGCAGCTTATTTTCCGGGAACACCGGGGAGCTGTTTTTT. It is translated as CASSLFSGNTGELFF.

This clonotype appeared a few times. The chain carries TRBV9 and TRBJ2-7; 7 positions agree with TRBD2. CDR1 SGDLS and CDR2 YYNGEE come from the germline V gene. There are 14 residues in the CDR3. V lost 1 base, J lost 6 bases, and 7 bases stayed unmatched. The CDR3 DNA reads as TGTGCCAGCAGCGTACGCAGCGGGACGGGCGAGCAGTACTTC. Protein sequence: CASSVRSGTGEQYF.

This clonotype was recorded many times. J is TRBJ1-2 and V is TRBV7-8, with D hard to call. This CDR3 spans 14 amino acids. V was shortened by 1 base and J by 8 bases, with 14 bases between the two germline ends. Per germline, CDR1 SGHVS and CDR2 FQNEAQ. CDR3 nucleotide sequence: TGTGCCAGCAGCTTAGTAGCGGGAGCGGGAGGCTACACCTTC. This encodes CASSLVAGAGGYTF.

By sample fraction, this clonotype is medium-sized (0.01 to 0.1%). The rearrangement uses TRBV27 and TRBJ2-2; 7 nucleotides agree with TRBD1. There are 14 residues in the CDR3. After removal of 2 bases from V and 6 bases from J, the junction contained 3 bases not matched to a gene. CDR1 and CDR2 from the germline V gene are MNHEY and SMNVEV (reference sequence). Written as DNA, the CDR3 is TGTGCCAGCAGTTTAAGGGGGCAGGCCGGGGAGCTGTTTTTT. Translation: CASSLRGQAGELFF.

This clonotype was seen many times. This chain's CDR3 is CASSSRDRGGGNQETQYF. Written as DNA, the CDR3 is TGTGCCAGCAGCTCCCGGGACAGGGGAGGGGGTAACCAAGAGACCCAGTACTTC. This chain links TRBV7-2 with TRBJ2-5; TRBD1 matches 10 bases. Losses at the gene ends were 4 bases for V and 0 bases for J; bases not matched to a gene: 11. The CDR3 is 18 amino acids. Germline assignment: CDR1 SGHTA and CDR2 FQGNSA.

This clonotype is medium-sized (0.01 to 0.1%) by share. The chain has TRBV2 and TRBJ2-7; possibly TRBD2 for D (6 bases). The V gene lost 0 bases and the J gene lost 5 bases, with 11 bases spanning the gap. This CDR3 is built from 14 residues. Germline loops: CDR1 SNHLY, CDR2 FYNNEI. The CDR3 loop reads CASSEALRGNEQYF. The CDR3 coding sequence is TGTGCCAGCAGTGAAGCGCTTCGGGGGAACGAGCAGTACTTC.

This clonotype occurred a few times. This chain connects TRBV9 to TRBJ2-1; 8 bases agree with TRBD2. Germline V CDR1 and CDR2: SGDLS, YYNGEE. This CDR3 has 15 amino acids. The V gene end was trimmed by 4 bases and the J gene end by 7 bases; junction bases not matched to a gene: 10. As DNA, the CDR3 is TGTGCCAGCAGCCCCGGGGGTAGCGGGAATAATGAGCAGTTCTTC. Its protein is CASSPGGSGNNEQFF. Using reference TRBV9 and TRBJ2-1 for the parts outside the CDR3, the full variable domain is DSGVTQTPKHLITATGQRVTLRCSPRSGDLSVYWYQQSLDQGLQFLIQYYNGEERAKGNILERFSAQQFPDLHSELNLSSLELGDSALYFCASSPGGSGNNEQFFGPGTRLTVL.

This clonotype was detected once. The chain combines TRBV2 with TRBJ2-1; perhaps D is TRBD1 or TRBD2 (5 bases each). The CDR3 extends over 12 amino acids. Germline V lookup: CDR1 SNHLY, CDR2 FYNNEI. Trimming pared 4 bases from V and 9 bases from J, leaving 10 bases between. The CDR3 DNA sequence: TGTGCCAGCAGTGTCGGGACGGCTGAGCAGTTCTTC. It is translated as CASSVGTAEQFF.

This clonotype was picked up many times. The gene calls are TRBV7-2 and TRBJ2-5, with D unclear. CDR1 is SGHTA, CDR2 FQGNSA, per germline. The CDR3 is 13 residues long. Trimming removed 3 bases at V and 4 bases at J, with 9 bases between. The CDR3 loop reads CASSFGVGETQYF. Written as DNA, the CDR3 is TGTGCCAGCAGCTTCGGAGTAGGAGAGACCCAGTACTTC.

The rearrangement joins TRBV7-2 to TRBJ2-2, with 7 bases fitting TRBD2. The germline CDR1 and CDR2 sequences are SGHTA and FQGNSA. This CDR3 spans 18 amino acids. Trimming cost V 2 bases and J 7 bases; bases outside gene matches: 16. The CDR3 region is CASSLTRLAPPEGGELFF. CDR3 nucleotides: TGTGCCAGCAGCTTAACCCGACTAGCCCCTCCGGAAGGCGGGGAGCTGTTTTTT.